This T cell receptor (beta chain) was documented in a study of shared clonotypes between healthy human individuals. This clone turned up a few times. Assay used: immunoSEQ multiplex PCR; TCRdb lists only in-frame clones, some missing. The sample lists fewer than 1 million clones; about 96% were seen once. Terminally differentiated effector memory CD45RA+ cells were excluded by CCR7 positive selection of CD45RO-negative cells. The study drew all its donors from Caucasian adults living in Nashville, Tennessee. Sequences were obtained from naive CD8+ T cells sorted from blood. The origin of this receptor is a man aged 25-40 years in good health.

As DNA, the CDR3 is TGTGTCCTAAGCCCCGGGACAGGGACCTCCGAGCAGTACTTC. This encodes CVLSPGTGTSEQYF. The rearrangement uses TRBV15 and TRBJ2-7, with 9 bases lining up with TRBD1. Germline V gives CDR1 LNHNV, CDR2 YYDKDF (reference sequence). The CDR3 is made up of 14 amino acids. The full variable domain, rest sourced from reference TRBV15 and TRBJ2-7, is DAMVIQNPRYQVTQFGKPVTLSCSQTLNHNVMYWYQQKSSQAPKLLFHYYDKDFNNEADTPDNFQSRRPNTSFCFLDIRSPGLGDTAMYLCVLSPGTGTSEQYFGPGTRLTVT.